This T cell receptor beta chain was found in a study of cytomegalovirus exposure and HLA in healthy donors. On the study more broadly: A data release that came early held some 84 million unique TCRs from HLA-typed donors.

Vbeta (60) and Jbeta (13) primers were used in the PCR. The repertoire was sequenced with immunoSEQ multiplex PCR; TCRdb's copy has only in-frame clones and lacks some. This sample has 100,000 to 150,000 clones; about four fifths occur once, and the top ten carry 1.5% to 2.5%. The germline V gene has CDR1 SGHRS and CDR2 YFSETQ. The CDR3 covers 16 residues. V trimming: 7 bases; J trimming: 4 bases; junction bases outside the gene matches: 9. This receptor was taken from a man between 18 and 35 years old in good health and CMV-seronegative. V usage is TRBV5-1 and J usage is TRBJ2-2, with TRBD2 matching over 11 bases. The sample was PBMCs. CDR3 coding DNA: TGCGCCAGCTTCTCCCTTAGCGGGAGGGCCACCGGGGAGCTGTTTTTT. Translating gives CASFSLSGRATGELFF. The complete variable domain, with remaining parts taken from reference TRBV5-1 and TRBJ2-2, reads KAGVTQTPRYLIKTRGQQVTLSCSPISGHRSVSWYQQTPGQGLQFLFEYFSETQRNKGNFPGRFSGRQFSNSRSEMNVSTLELGDSALYLCASFSLSGRATGELFFGEGSRLTVL.